The 5 T cell receptor beta chains given below trace back to one sample, sequenced in a study of vaccination effects on CD4 cells after COVID-19. Before sequencing took place, the ViraFEST assay used viral peptide pools to expand antigen-specific CD4+ T cells. Isolation of CD4+ T cells took place after nine to ten days of culture. Nucleocapsid antibodies stayed negative before and after vaccination, showing no earlier SARS-CoV-2 infection. Which antigens these TCRs recognize remains unknown. Libraries were prepared by immunoSEQ multiplex PCR; TCRdb keeps only in-frame clonotypes and omits some of them. The sample lists some 22,000 clones, around 72% seen once, with 4.5% to 6.5% in the top ten. The source was CD4+ T cells from PBMCs cultured with SARS-CoV-2 spike peptides, collected before COVID-19 vaccination. The receptors were sampled from a human donor who received a COVID-19 vaccine.

This clone was seen a single time. The chain recombines TRBV19 with TRBJ2-5; tentative D call: TRBD2 (5 bases). V was trimmed by 3 bases and J by 2 bases, leaving 16 bases between them. Germline V gives CDR1 LNHDA, CDR2 SQIVND (reference sequence). The CDR3 runs 16 residues. The CDR3 DNA sequence: TGTGCCAGTAGTATGAGCGGTCCGCGACTACAAGAGACCCAGTACTTC. Protein: CASSMSGPRLQETQYF.

This clone has more than one count but fewer than ten. V gene TRBV12-3 or TRBV12-4 combines with J gene TRBJ2-7, with 10 bases fitting TRBD2. The trim removed 6 bases at V and 2 bases at J, leaving 1 base unmatched. CDR3 length: 13 residues. CDR3 sequence: CASRLAGTYEQYF. CDR3 DNA sequence: TGTGCCAGCAGACTAGCGGGAACCTACGAGCAGTACTTC.

V is TRBV10-2 and J is TRBJ1-3; 8 bases are shared with TRBD1. With V trimmed by 1 base and J by 0 bases, 8 bases remained unmatched. The germline V gene encodes CDR1 WSHSY and CDR2 SAAADI. There are 18 residues in the CDR3. The chain's CDR3 is CASSEWNRGSLSGNTIYF. CDR3 in DNA: TGCGCCAGCAGTGAGTGGAACAGGGGGTCCCTCTCTGGAAACACCATATATTTT.

The chain uses TRBV11-3 and TRBJ2-3; maybe TRBD1 (6 bases). Germline assignment: CDR1 SGHNT and CDR2 YENEEA. CDR3 length: 15 residues. The V end was cut by 3 bases, the J end by 4 bases, with 14 bases between. CDR3 in DNA: TGTGCCAGCAGCTTGCAGGGGATGAGGGCAGATACGCAGTATTTT. It encodes CASSLQGMRADTQYF.

In its sample, this clone was seen a few times. This sequence joins TRBV30 and TRBJ1-6; no clear D gene. Trimming cost V 2 bases and J 13 bases, with 12 bases left between them. CDR1 and CDR2 from the germline V gene are GTSNPN and SVGIG (reference sequence). The CDR3 has 12 residues. For the CDR3, the DNA is TGTGCCTGGAGTTTCGACGGAGAGCCCCTCCACTTT. This encodes CAWSFDGEPLHF.